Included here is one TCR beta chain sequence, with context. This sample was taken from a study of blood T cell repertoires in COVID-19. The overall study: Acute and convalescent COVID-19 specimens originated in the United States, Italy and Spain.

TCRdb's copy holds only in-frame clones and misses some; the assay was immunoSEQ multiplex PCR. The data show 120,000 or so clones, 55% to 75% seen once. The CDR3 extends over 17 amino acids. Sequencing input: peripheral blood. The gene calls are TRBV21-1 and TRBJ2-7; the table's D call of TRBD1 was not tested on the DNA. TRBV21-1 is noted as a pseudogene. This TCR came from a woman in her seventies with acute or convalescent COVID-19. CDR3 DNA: TGTGCCAGCAGCAAAATGGGCCCCCACAAAGACTCCTACGAGCAGTACTTC. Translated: CASSKMGPHKDSYEQYF.